These 18 T cell receptor beta chains originate from one sample sequenced in a study of blood T cell repertoires in COVID-19. Clones were sequenced by immunoSEQ multiplex PCR, and TCRdb holds only the in-frame ones, with some missing. Of about 70,000 clones listed, around 86% are singletons. Sequenced: peripheral blood. Receptors originate from a woman under 30 with acute or convalescent COVID-19.

This clone was detected a few times. The V call is TRBV3-1 (or the pseudogene TRBV3-2), the J call TRBJ1-4; no firm D call. V was pared by 0 bases and J by 10 bases, with 9 bases between. This CDR3 has 13 amino acids. Per germline, CDR1 LGHDT and CDR2 YNNKEL (reference sequence). The CDR3 DNA sequence: TGTGCCAGCAGCCAAGAGGTCCCGAGAAAACTGTTTTTT. It encodes CASSQEVPRKLFF.

This clone was seen more than once but under ten times. The CDR3 bases are TGTGCCAGCAGCTTAGGAGCCACTAATAACTATGGCTACACCTTC. This codes for CASSLGATNNYGYTF. The V gene is TRBV11-2, the J gene TRBJ1-2; D is unresolved. Germline CDR1 reads SGHAT; CDR2 reads FQNNGV. Trimming stripped 1 base from V and 1 base from J, with 10 bases between. This CDR3 region has 15 residues.

This clone came up a few times. The chain combines TRBV6-6 with TRBJ1-3; 9 bases agree with TRBD1. Trimming removed 6 bases from V and 1 base from J; junction bases left unmatched: 4. Germline-derived CDR1 and CDR2 are MNHNY and SVGAGI (reference sequence). The CDR3 is 15 amino acids. The CDR3 sequence is CASRRDRASGNTIYF. The CDR3 DNA follows: TGTGCCAGCAGGCGGGACAGGGCATCTGGAAACACCATATATTTT.

V gene TRBV5-4 combines with J gene TRBJ2-1, with a possible D match to TRBD2 (6 bases). This CDR3 has 15 amino acids. The germline gives CDR1 SGHNT, CDR2 YYREEE (reference sequence). V was pared by 3 bases and J by 2 bases, with 12 bases between. The CDR3 reads CASSSRLGTYNEQFF. The CDR3 DNA sequence: TGTGCCAGCAGCTCCCGACTAGGCACCTACAATGAGCAGTTCTTC.

The genes are TRBV5-5 and TRBJ2-3; 10 nucleotides line up with TRBD1. Germline V gives CDR1 SGHKS, CDR2 YYEKEE (reference sequence). The J segment lost 2 bases and the V segment lost 4 bases, leaving 4 bases of the junction unmatched. This CDR3 comprises 15 residues. The CDR3 region is CASSPGTGDTDTQYF. CDR3 in DNA: TGTGCCAGCAGCCCGGGGACAGGGGACACAGATACGCAGTATTTT.

The CDR3 nucleotides are TGTGCCAGCAGCCCCCTCGGGACAGGGGAAGAGACCCAGTACTTC. Its protein product is CASSPLGTGEETQYF. This rearrangement joins TRBV7-9 to TRBJ2-5; TRBD1 aligns across 10 bases. The CDR3 covers 15 residues. In germline, CDR1 is SEHNR, CDR2 FQNEAQ (reference sequence). The trim removed 5 bases at V and 3 bases at J, leaving 6 bases unmatched.

This chain uses TRBV5-1 with TRBJ2-1; TRBD2 aligns across 11 bases. This CDR3 has 16 residues. Germline V lookup: CDR1 SGHRS, CDR2 YFSETQ. Trimming removed 0 bases from V and 3 bases from J; junction bases left unmatched: 2. The CDR3 loop is CASSLGGTSGYNEQFF. DNA for the CDR3: TGCGCCAGCAGCTTGGGAGGGACTAGCGGCTACAATGAGCAGTTCTTC.

V gene TRBV4-1 combines with J gene TRBJ1-5, with TRBD1 matching over 8 bases. Trimming cost V 0 bases and J 7 bases; bases outside gene matches: 5. The germline V gene encodes CDR1 MGHRA and CDR2 YSYEKL. There are 15 residues in the CDR3. CDR3 nucleotides: TGCGCCAGCAGCCAAGATGGACAGGGAGCGCAGCCCCAGCATTTT. This codes for CASSQDGQGAQPQHF.

The chain links TRBV19 to TRBJ1-5, with 9 nucleotides matching TRBD1. The CDR3 runs to 14 residues. Germline CDR1 LNHDA, CDR2 SQIVND (reference sequence). The V gene end was trimmed by 8 bases and the J gene end by 7 bases; junction bases not matched to a gene: 9. CDR3 nucleotides: TGTGCCAGTGCCGAGGACAGGGGATGGCAGCCCCAGCATTTT. This gives the protein CASAEDRGWQPQHF. Filled out from reference TRBV19 and TRBJ1-5, the complete variable domain reads DGGITQSPKYLFRKEGQNVTLSCEQNLNHDAMYWYRQDPGQGLRLIYYSQIVNDFQKGDIAEGYSVSREKKESFPLTVTSAQKNPTAFYLCASAEDRGWQPQHFGDGTRLSIL.

The chain recombines TRBV11-3 with TRBJ1-4; TRBD1 aligns across 9 bases. Germline loops: CDR1 SGHNT, CDR2 YENEEA. This CDR3 region has 15 residues. V shed 5 bases and J 8 bases; nucleotides not matched to a gene: 9. For the CDR3, the DNA is TGTGCCAGCAGCCCGAACAGGGGGCTGGGGGAAAAACTGTTTTTT. Translating gives CASSPNRGLGEKLFF. The entire variable domain, with the rest obtained from reference TRBV11-3 and TRBJ1-4, is as follows: EAGVVQSPRYKIIEKKQPVAFWCNPISGHNTLYWYLQNLGQGPELLIRYENEEAVDDSQLPKDRFSAERLKGVDSTLKIQPAELGDSAVYLCASSPNRGLGEKLFFGSGTQLSVL.

The rearrangement joins TRBV3-1 (or the pseudogene TRBV3-2) to TRBJ2-2, with TRBD2 identical over 9 bases. The CDR3 is made up of 16 amino acids. Germline loops: CDR1 LGHDT, CDR2 YNNKEL (reference sequence). V gave up 4 bases and J gave up 0 bases; unmatched junction bases: 3. The CDR3 region is CASSPRLAANTGELFF. CDR3 DNA: TGTGCCAGCAGCCCCAGACTAGCGGCGAACACCGGGGAGCTGTTTTTT.

J is TRBJ1-4 and V is TRBV2, with 10 bases fitting TRBD1. Germline lookup yields CDR1 SNHLY and CDR2 FYNNEI. V lost 7 bases, J lost 8 bases, and 13 bases stayed unmatched. There are 16 residues in the CDR3. In DNA form, the CDR3 reads TGTGCCAGCATTCTTAACCCCGGGACAGGGGTAGAAAAACTGTTTTTT. Translating gives CASILNPGTGVEKLFF.

V and J are TRBV4-1 and TRBJ1-2; 8 nucleotides match TRBD1. Unmatched junction bases numbered 8, after V lost 4 bases and J lost 7 bases. Germline CDR1 is MGHRA and CDR2 is YSYEKL. The length of the CDR3 is 14 residues. CDR3 sequence: CASSRMTGDFGYTF. As DNA, the CDR3 is TGCGCCAGCAGCCGGATGACAGGGGACTTTGGCTACACCTTC.

The genes are TRBV2 and TRBJ1-3; possible D gene TRBD1, 6 bases. Germline lookup yields CDR1 SNHLY and CDR2 FYNNEI. There are 16 residues in the CDR3. V shed 2 bases and J shed 4 bases, with 15 bases lying between them. The CDR3 DNA reads as TGTGCCAGCAGTGAACACAGGGCCGATACCGGAAACACCATATATTTT. This sequence encodes CASSEHRADTGNTIYF.

The chain joins TRBV27 to TRBJ1-1, with 7 positions matching TRBD1. The CDR3 is made up of 19 amino acids. The ends lost 5 bases at V and 1 base at J; junction bases unmatched: 19. The germline V gene encodes CDR1 MNHEY and CDR2 SMNVEV (reference sequence). CDR3 in DNA: TGTGCCAGCAGTCCACAACAGGGGCTCACTCCTGTTCGGAACACTGAAGCTTTCTTT. The encoded protein is CASSPQQGLTPVRNTEAFF.

The V and J genes are TRBV6-5 and TRBJ2-2, with no clear D. The CDR3 runs 14 residues. V was cut by 1 base and J by 3 bases, with 6 bases left in between. Per the germline V gene, CDR1 is MNHEY and CDR2 is SVGAGI. Here the CDR3 DNA reads TGTGCCAGCAGTTACTTCGGGTACACCGGGGAGCTGTTTTTT. This encodes CASSYFGYTGELFF.

The CDR3 is CASSYSRAGIQYF. The CDR3 nucleotides read TGTGCCAGCAGTTACTCGAGGGCGGGGATCCAGTACTTC. V usage is TRBV6-5 and J usage is TRBJ2-5, with D possibly TRBD2 on 6 matching bases. Germline assignment: CDR1 MNHEY and CDR2 SVGAGI. The CDR3 consists of 13 residues. The V gene lost 0 bases and the J gene lost 10 bases, with 12 bases spanning the gap.

The V and J genes are TRBV7-9 and TRBJ1-5, with D perhaps matching TRBD1 (6 bases). CDR1 SEHNR and CDR2 FQNEAQ come from the germline V gene (reference sequence). V gave up 5 bases and J gave up 5 bases, with 10 bases separating them. The CDR3 spans 13 residues. CDR3 residues: CASSTGQYQPQHF. As DNA, the CDR3 is TGTGCCAGCAGCACCGGACAGTATCAGCCCCAGCATTTT.